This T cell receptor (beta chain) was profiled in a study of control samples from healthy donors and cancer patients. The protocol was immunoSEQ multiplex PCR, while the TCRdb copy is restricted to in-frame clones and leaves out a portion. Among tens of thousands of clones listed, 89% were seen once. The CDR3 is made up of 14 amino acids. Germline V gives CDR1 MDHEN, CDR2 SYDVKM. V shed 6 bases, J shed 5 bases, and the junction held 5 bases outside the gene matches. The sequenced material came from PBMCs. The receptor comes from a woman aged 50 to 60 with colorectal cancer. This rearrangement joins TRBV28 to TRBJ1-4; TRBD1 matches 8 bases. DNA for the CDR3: TGTGCCAGCAGCACGACAGGGGCGAATGAAAAACTGTTTTTT. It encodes CASSTTGANEKLFF.